Included here is one T cell receptor (beta chain) sequence, with context. Its antigen is not identified. Germline V CDR1 and CDR2: SEHNR, FQNEAQ (reference sequence). This CDR3 is built from 18 residues. V trimming: 5 bases; J trimming: 3 bases; junction bases outside the gene matches: 12. The sample originates from a study of naive and memory T cell subsets. The beta constant-region primer was an equimolar mix of two oligonucleotides covering TRBC1 and TRBC2. Ligated cDNA was amplified by four rounds of PCR with nested alpha and beta constant-region primers and SP2. An oligonucleotide with the SP2 primer and a 12-nucleotide UMI was ligated to the cDNA 3' end. MiXCR, applied by TCRdb to the UMI-ligation and nested PCR reads, yields one record per CDR3 protein. The sample lists just over 80,000 distinct CDR3 sequences; 9% were seen once. Study results and limitations: Possibly reflecting memory cells re-expressing CD45RA, a few larger clonotypes occurred in naive repertoires, especially CD8.

V usage is TRBV7-9 and J usage is TRBJ2-4, with TRBD1 identical over 11 bases. This TCR derives from a human donor in good health. The sequencing input was naive CD8+ T cells from blood. The CDR3 DNA reads as TGTGCCAGCAGCCGTGGGACAGGGGGGAAATATAGCAAAAACATTCAGTACTTC. This translates into CASSRGTGGKYSKNIQYF.